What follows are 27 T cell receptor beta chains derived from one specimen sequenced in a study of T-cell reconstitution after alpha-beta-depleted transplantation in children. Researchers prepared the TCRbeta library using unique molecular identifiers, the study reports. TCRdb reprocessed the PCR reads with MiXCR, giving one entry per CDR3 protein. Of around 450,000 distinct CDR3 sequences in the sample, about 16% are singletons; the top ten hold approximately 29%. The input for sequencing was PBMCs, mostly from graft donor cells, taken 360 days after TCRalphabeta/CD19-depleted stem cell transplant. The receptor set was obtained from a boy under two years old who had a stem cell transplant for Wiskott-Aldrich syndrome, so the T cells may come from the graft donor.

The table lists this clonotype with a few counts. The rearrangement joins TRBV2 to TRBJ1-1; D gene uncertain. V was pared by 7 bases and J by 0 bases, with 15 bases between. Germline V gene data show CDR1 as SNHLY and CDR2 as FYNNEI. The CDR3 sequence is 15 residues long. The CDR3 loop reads CASTRRRPMNTEAFF. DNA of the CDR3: TGTGCCAGCACCCGTCGGCGCCCGATGAACACTGAAGCTTTCTTT.

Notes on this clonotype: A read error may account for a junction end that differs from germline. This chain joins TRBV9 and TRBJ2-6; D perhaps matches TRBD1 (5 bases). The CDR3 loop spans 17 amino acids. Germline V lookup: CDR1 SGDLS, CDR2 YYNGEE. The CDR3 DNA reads TGTGCCAGCAGCGTGGAACTCAGGGCTTCTGGGGCCAATGTCCTGACTTTC. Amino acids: CASSVELRASGANVLTF.

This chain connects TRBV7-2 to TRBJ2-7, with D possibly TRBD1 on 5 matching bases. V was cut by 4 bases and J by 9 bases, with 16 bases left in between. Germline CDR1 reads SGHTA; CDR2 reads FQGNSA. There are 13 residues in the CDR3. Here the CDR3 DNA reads TGTGCCAGCAGCTCTGGACATTCCGTTCTGCAGTACTTC. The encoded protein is CASSSGHSVLQYF. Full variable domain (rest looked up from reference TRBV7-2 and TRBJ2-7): GAGVSQSPSNKVTEKGKDVELRCDPISGHTALYWYRQSLGQGLEFLIYFQGNSAPDKSGLPSDRFSAERTGGSVSTLTIQRTQQEDSAVYLCASSSGHSVLQYFGPGTRLTVT.

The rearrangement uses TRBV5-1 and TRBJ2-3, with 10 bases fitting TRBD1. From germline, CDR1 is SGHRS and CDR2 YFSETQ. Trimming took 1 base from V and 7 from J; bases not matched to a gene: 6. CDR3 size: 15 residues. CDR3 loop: CASSLYGTGEYTQYF. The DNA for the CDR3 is TGCGCCAGCAGCTTGTACGGGACAGGGGAATATACGCAGTATTTT.

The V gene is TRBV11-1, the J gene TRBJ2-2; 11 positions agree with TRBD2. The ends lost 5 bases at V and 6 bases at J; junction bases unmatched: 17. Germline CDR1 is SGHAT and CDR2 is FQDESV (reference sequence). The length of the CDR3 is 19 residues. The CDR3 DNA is TGTGCCAGCAGCGCGTGGACGGGACTAGCGGAGGGCCGGGCCGGGGAGCTGTTTTTT. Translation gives CASSAWTGLAEGRAGELFF.

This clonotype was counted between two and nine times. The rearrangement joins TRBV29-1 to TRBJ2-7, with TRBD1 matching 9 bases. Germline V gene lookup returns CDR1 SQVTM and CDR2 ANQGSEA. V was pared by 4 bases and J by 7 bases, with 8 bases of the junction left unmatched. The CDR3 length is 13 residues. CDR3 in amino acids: CSVGTGVPWEQYF. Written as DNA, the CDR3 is TGCAGCGTTGGGACAGGGGTCCCCTGGGAGCAGTACTTC.

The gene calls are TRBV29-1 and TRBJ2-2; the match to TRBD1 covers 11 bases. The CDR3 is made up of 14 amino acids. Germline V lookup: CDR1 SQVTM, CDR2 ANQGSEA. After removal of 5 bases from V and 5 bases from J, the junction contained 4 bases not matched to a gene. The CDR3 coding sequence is TGCAGCGTTACGGGACAGGGGGGAACCGGGGAGCTGTTTTTT. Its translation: CSVTGQGGTGELFF.

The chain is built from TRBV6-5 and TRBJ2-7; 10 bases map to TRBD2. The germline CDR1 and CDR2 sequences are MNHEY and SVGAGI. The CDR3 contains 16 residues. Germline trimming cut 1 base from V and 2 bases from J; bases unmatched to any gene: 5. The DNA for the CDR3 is TGTGCCAGCAGTTACTTTCTAGCGGGAGTCGCCTACGAGCAGTACTTC. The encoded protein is CASSYFLAGVAYEQYF.

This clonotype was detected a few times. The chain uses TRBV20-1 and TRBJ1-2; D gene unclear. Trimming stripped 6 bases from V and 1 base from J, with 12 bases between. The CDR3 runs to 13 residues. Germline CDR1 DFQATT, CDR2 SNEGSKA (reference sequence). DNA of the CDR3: TGCAGTGCAGAGGACGGGGTTAACTATGGCTACACCTTC. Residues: CSAEDGVNYGYTF.

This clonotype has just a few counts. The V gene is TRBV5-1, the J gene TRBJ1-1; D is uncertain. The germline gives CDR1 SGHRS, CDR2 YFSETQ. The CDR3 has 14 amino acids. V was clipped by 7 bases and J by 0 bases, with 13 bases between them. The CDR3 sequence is CASALGPLNTEAFF. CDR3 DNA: TGCGCCAGCGCCCTCGGGCCTCTGAACACTGAAGCTTTCTTT. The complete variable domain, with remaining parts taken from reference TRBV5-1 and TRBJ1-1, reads KAGVTQTPRYLIKTRGQQVTLSCSPISGHRSVSWYQQTPGQGLQFLFEYFSETQRNKGNFPGRFSGRQFSNSRSEMNVSTLELGDSALYLCASALGPLNTEAFFGQGTRLTVV.

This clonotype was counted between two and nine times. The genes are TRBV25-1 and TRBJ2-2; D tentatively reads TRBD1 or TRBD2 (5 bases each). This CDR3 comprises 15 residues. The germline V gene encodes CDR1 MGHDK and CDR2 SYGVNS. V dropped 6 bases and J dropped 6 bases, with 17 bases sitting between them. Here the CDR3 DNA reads TGTGCCAGCAGCGAGGGACGGCATCTGGCCGGGGAGCTGTTTTTT. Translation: CASSEGRHLAGELFF. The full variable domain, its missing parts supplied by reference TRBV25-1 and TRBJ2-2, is EADIYQTPRYLVIGTGKKITLECSQTMGHDKMYWYQQDPGMELHLIHYSYGVNSTEKGDLSSESTVSRIRTEHFPLTLESARPSHTSQYLCASSEGRHLAGELFFGEGSRLTVL.

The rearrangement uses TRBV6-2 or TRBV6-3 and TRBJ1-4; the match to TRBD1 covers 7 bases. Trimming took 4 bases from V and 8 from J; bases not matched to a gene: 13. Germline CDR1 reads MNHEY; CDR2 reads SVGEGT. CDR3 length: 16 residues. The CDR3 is CASSSGQAHRKEKLFF. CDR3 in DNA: TGTGCCAGCAGTTCCGGACAGGCCCACCGGAAGGAAAAACTGTTTTTT.

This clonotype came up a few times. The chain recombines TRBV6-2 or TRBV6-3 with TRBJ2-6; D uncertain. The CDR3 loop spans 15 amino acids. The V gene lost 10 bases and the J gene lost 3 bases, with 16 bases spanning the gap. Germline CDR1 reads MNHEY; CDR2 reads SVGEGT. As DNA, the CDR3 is TGTGCCACCAAACCTAGTAGCTTTGGGGCCAACGTCCTGACTTTC. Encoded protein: CATKPSSFGANVLTF.

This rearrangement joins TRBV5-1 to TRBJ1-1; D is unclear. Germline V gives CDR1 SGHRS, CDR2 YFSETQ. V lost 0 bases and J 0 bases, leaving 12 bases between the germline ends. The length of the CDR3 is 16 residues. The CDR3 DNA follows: TGCGCCAGCAGCTTGGATCGGTTGGGCATGAACACTGAAGCTTTCTTT. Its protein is CASSLDRLGMNTEAFF.

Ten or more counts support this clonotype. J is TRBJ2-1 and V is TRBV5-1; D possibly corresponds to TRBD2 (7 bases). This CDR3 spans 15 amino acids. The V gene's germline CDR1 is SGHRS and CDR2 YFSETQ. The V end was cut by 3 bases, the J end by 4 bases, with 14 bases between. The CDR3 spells CASSWIRGAYNEQFF. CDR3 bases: TGCGCCAGCAGCTGGATCCGGGGGGCTTACAATGAGCAGTTCTTC.

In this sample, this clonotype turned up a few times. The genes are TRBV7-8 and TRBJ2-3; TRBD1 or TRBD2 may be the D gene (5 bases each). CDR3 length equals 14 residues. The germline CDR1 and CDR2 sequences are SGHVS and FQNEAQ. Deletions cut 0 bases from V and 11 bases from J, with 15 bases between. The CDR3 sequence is CASSLARVHGGQYF. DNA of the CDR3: TGTGCCAGCAGCTTAGCGCGGGTACATGGGGGGCAGTATTTT.

CDR3 sequence reads: CASSRSGSPDTQYF. CDR3 bases: TGTGCCAGCAGTAGGTCCGGGAGTCCGGATACGCAGTATTTT. V is TRBV5-5 and J is TRBJ2-3; a possible D gene is TRBD2 (6 bases). CDR1 and CDR2 (germline): SGHKS, YYEKEE (reference sequence). The CDR3 totals 14 residues. Deletions cut 5 bases from V and 6 bases from J, with 16 bases between.

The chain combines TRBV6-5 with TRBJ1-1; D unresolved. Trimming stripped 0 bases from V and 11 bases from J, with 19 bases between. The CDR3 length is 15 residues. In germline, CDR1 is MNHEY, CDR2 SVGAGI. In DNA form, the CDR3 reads TGTGCCAGCAGTTACTCAGGGTCCCAGGTCAACGAGGCTTTCTTT. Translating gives CASSYSGSQVNEAFF.

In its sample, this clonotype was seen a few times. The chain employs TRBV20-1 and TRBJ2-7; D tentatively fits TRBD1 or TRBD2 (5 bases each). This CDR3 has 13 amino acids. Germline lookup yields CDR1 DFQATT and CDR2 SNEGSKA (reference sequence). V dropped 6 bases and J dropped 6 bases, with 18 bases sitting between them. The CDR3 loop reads CSAGTSGTSEQYF. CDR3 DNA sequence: TGCAGTGCCGGGACGTCGGGAACGAGCGAGCAGTACTTC.

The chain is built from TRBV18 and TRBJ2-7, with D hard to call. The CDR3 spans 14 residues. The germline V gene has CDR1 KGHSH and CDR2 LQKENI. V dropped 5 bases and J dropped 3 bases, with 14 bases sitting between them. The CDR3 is CASSNLPARYEQYF. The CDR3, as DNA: TGTGCCAGCTCAAATCTCCCAGCTCGCTACGAGCAGTACTTC.

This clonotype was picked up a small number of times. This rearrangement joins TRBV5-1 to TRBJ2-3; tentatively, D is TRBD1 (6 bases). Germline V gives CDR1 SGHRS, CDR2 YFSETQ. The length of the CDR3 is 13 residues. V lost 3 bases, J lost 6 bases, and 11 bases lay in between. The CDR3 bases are TGCGCCAGCAGCTCACAGGGTGGGGATACGCAGTATTTT. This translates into CASSSQGGDTQYF.

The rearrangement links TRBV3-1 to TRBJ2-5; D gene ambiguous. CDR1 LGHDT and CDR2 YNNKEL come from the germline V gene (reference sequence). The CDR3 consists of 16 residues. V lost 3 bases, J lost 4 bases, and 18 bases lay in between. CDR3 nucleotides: TGTGCCAGCAGCCATGAAACCCGCAGGTTTCGAGAGACCCAGTACTTC. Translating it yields CASSHETRRFRETQYF.

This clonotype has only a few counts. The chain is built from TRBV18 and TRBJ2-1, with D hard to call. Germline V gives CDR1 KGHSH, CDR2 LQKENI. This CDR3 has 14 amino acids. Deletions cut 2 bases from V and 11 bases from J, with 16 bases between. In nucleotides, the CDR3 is TGTGCCAGCTCACCAGGGATGGGGTTGACCCAGCAGTTCTTC. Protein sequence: CASSPGMGLTQQFF.

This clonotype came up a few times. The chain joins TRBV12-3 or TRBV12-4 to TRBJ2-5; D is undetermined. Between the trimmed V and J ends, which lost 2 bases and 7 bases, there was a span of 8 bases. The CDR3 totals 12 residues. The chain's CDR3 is CASSLSTSTQYF. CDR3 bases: TGTGCCAGCAGTTTATCTACCTCGACCCAGTACTTC.

The CDR3 sequence is CSARKLFLAGGPNEQFF. DNA for the CDR3: TGCAGTGCTAGAAAGTTATTTCTAGCGGGAGGGCCAAATGAGCAGTTCTTC. The chain carries TRBV20-1 and TRBJ2-1; 12 bases line up with TRBD2. Germline lookup yields CDR1 DFQATT and CDR2 SNEGSKA (reference sequence). V gave up 2 bases and J gave up 7 bases; unmatched junction bases: 12. The length of the CDR3 is 17 residues.

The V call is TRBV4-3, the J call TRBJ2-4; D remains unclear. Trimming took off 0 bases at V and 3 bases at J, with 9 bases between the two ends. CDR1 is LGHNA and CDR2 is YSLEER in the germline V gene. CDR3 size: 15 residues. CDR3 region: CASSQDKWDKNIQYF. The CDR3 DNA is TGCGCCAGCAGCCAAGATAAGTGGGACAAAAACATTCAGTACTTC.

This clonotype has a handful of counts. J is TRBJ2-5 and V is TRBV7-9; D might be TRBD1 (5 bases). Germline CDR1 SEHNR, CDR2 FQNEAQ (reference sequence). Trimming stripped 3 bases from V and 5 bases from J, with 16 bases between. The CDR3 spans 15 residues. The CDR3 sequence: CASSFGGLGAETQYF. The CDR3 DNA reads TGTGCCAGCAGCTTCGGTGGTCTAGGGGCGGAGACCCAGTACTTC.